These 27 T cell receptor beta chains were all obtained from the same sample, sequenced in a study of blood T cells in healthy people across ages. A J-beta primer mix and a sample-barcoded 5' primer were used in a second PCR of about 7 to 12 cycles. TCRdb recomputed calls from the 5' RACE reads with MiXCR, one row per CDR3 protein. The sample yields approximately 490,000 distinct CDR3 sequences, 24% seen once. These data also featured in a second study, about T cells of mothers and their children.

The sequencing sample was made of blood. All receptors come from a boy aged 5-17 years in good health.

The chain has TRBV28 and TRBJ2-7; tentative D call: TRBD1 (6 bases). The length of the CDR3 is 15 residues. Trimming cost V 6 bases and J 3 bases, with 18 bases left between them. Looked up from germline, CDR1 is MDHEN and CDR2 is SYDVKM. CDR3 region: CASRTGTIGVYEQYF. In nucleotides, the CDR3 is TGTGCCAGCAGAACCGGGACAATCGGGGTCTACGAGCAGTACTTC.

The chain has TRBV7-8 and TRBJ1-5, with D perhaps TRBD1 (5 bases). Trimming took 0 bases from V and 5 from J, leaving 11 bases between them. Germline CDR1 is SGHVS and CDR2 is FQNEAQ. This CDR3 has 15 residues. CDR3 nucleotide sequence: TGTGCCAGCAGCTTAGCGGGCCCCAGGGATCAGCCCCAGCATTTT. Protein: CASSLAGPRDQPQHF.

This chain connects TRBV20-1 to TRBJ1-3; D ambiguous. The CDR3 covers 15 residues. The V end lost 2 bases, the J end lost 0 bases, and 11 bases lay between the germline ends. In germline, CDR1 is DFQATT, CDR2 SNEGSKA (reference sequence). CDR3: CSARKDSRSGNTIYF. The CDR3, as DNA: TGCAGTGCTAGAAAGGACTCACGCTCTGGAAACACCATATATTTT.

The chain employs TRBV7-2 and TRBJ2-1; a weak D match, TRBD1 (5 bases). The end of the DNA fits TRBJ2-7 better, so the J call may be wrong. This CDR3 contains 15 residues. Germline V CDR1 and CDR2: SGHTA, FQGNSA. For the CDR3, the DNA is TGTGCCAGCAGCCCCGTGGGGCAGGGATCCTACGAGCAGTACTTC. This sequence encodes CASSPVGQGSYEQYF.

This clonotype was counted a few times. The rearrangement joins TRBV25-1 to TRBJ1-2; D unclear. The CDR3 has 14 amino acids. The germline CDR1 and CDR2 sequences are MGHDK and SYGVNS. V was shortened by 5 bases and J by 4 bases, with 14 bases between the two germline ends. This CDR3 reads CASSRMGAAYGYTF. DNA of the CDR3: TGTGCCAGCAGTCGAATGGGCGCTGCCTATGGCTACACCTTC.

The chain has TRBV10-3 and TRBJ1-5; D gene ambiguous. The V end lost 5 bases, the J end lost 1 base, and 15 bases lay between the germline ends. Germline CDR1 and CDR2: ENHRY and SYGVKD. There are 16 residues in the CDR3. The CDR3 coding sequence is TGTGCCATCAGTCCCGAATCCCCGGGAAGCAATCAGCCCCAGCATTTT. This sequence encodes CAISPESPGSNQPQHF.

This clonotype was picked up many times. The V gene is TRBV28, the J gene TRBJ2-3; D may be TRBD1 (6 bases). Trimming shortened V by 6 bases and J by 2 bases, and 15 bases separated the two germline ends. Germline-derived CDR1 and CDR2 are MDHEN and SYDVKM. CDR3 length equals 15 residues. The CDR3, as DNA: TGTGCCAGCAGAGGATACAGGGTTCTCACAGATACGCAGTATTTT. Protein product: CASRGYRVLTDTQYF. Full variable domain (missing parts from reference TRBV28 and TRBJ2-3): DVKVTQSSRYLVKRTGEKVFLECVQDMDHENMFWYRQDPGLGLRLIYFSYDVKMKEKGDIPEGYSVSREKKERFSLILESASTNQTSMYLCASRGYRVLTDTQYFGPGTRLTVL.

This clonotype has more than one count but fewer than ten. J is TRBJ2-4 and V is TRBV12-3 or TRBV12-4; 8 bases align to TRBD2. This CDR3 has 16 residues. V trimming: 6 bases; J trimming: 9 bases; junction bases outside the gene matches: 16. The CDR3 DNA reads as TGTGCCAGCAGCGGGGGTTTAGCGGGGCCAGGGTTCATTCAGTACTTC. This sequence encodes CASSGGLAGPGFIQYF.

This clonotype was counted a few times. The chain couples TRBV28 to TRBJ2-5, with a tentative D call TRBD1 (5 bases). The tail of the sequence fits TRBJ2-7 better, so the J call may be wrong. The CDR3 is made up of 13 amino acids. Germline V gene data show CDR1 as MDHEN and CDR2 as SYDVKM. The CDR3 loop is CASSAPGLDEQYF. CDR3 bases: TGTGCCAGCAGCGCACCAGGGCTCGACGAGCAGTACTTC.

This clonotype came up many times. The chain combines TRBV9 with TRBJ2-5, with 7 bases lining up with TRBD1. CDR3 size: 12 residues. The V segment lost 3 bases and the J segment 4 bases; nucleotides outside the gene matches: 0. Germline CDR1 is SGDLS and CDR2 is YYNGEE. CDR3 nucleotide sequence: TGTGCCAGCAGCGGACAGGGAGAGACCCAGTACTTC. It encodes CASSGQGETQYF.

The V gene is TRBV24-1, the J gene TRBJ1-1; no reliable D call. The CDR3 is 11 residues long. Trimming stripped 5 bases from V and 10 bases from J, with 10 bases between. The germline V gene has CDR1 KGHDR and CDR2 SFDVKD. DNA of the CDR3: TGTGCCACCAGTGGGGAATCGGGAGCTTTCTTT. Translating gives CATSGESGAFF.

This clonotype showed up many times. The V gene is TRBV5-1, the J gene TRBJ1-5, with unresolved D. Germline CDR1 SGHRS, CDR2 YFSETQ. The CDR3 covers 13 residues. V was trimmed by 4 bases and J by 5 bases, leaving 10 bases between them. The CDR3 sequence is CASSPIPDQPQHF. The CDR3 nucleotides are TGCGCCAGCAGCCCTATTCCGGATCAGCCCCAGCATTTT.

Comments on this clonotype: The junction departs from germline at one end; a sequencing error may be responsible. The CDR3 sequence: CAGSLDGRGWRYTF. For the CDR3, the DNA is TGTGCCGGCAGTTTAGACGGCAGGGGTTGGAGATACACCTTC. The rearrangement links TRBV12-3 or TRBV12-4 to TRBJ1-2, with D maybe TRBD1 (6 bases). The CDR3 has 14 amino acids.

The CDR3 spells CASSVGGDTTEAFF. The CDR3, as DNA: TGTGCCAGCAGCGTAGGGGGGGACACCACTGAAGCTTTCTTT. V usage is TRBV9 and J usage is TRBJ1-1; possible D gene TRBD1, 6 bases. CDR1 is SGDLS, CDR2 YYNGEE, per germline. There are 14 residues in the CDR3. The ends were cut back, 0 bases at V and 4 bases at J, with 10 bases in the middle.

This clonotype was counted a few times. The genes are TRBV7-3 and TRBJ2-1; D not certain. The CDR3 has 14 residues. V gave up 2 bases and J gave up 7 bases, with 12 bases separating them. The germline V gene has CDR1 SGHTA and CDR2 FQGTGA. The CDR3 loop is CASSLHGSNNEQFF. The CDR3, as DNA: TGTGCCAGCAGCTTACACGGATCGAATAATGAGCAGTTCTTC.

This clonotype was counted a few times. The chain is built from TRBV11-2 and TRBJ2-1; 11 bases are shared with TRBD2. From germline, CDR1 is SGHAT and CDR2 FQNNGV. CDR3 length equals 17 residues. V gave up 5 bases and J gave up 1 base; unmatched junction bases: 7. This chain's CDR3 is CASSPMTSGESYNEQFF. In DNA form, the CDR3 reads TGTGCCAGCAGCCCGATGACTAGCGGGGAGTCCTACAATGAGCAGTTCTTC.

In this sample, this clonotype turned up a few times. The genes are TRBV7-9 and TRBJ2-7; weak D call: TRBD1 (6 bases). The CDR3 is made up of 12 amino acids. Germline loops: CDR1 SEHNR, CDR2 FQNEAQ (reference sequence). V lost 7 bases and J 6 bases, leaving 13 bases between the germline ends. The CDR3 loop reads CASTTNRAEQYF. CDR3 DNA sequence: TGTGCCAGCACCACTAACAGGGCCGAGCAGTACTTC.

This clonotype occurred a few times. The chain carries TRBV5-6 and TRBJ1-2; D is uncertain. The CDR3 runs to 14 residues. The ends were cut back, 0 bases at V and 0 bases at J, with 6 bases in the middle. Germline V gives CDR1 SGHDT, CDR2 YYEEEE. This CDR3 is CASSLGRSNYGYTF. CDR3 coding DNA: TGTGCCAGCAGCTTGGGCAGATCTAACTATGGCTACACCTTC. The variable domain in full, completed from reference TRBV5-6 and TRBJ1-2, reads DAGVTQSPTHLIKTRGQQVTLRCSPKSGHDTVSWYQQALGQGPQFIFQYYEEEERQRGNFPDRFSGHQFPNYSSELNVNALLLGDSALYLCASSLGRSNYGYTFGSGTRLTVV.

This clonotype was seen a handful of times. The chain has TRBV5-1 and TRBJ1-1, with unresolved D. The CDR3 loop spans 14 amino acids. V lost 1 base, J lost 3 bases, and 10 bases lay in between. Per germline, CDR1 SGHRS and CDR2 YFSETQ. The CDR3 loop is CASSLTGPYTEAFF. As DNA, the CDR3 is TGCGCCAGCAGCTTGACCGGGCCGTACACTGAAGCTTTCTTT.

This clonotype appeared a single time. The chain joins TRBV5-1 to TRBJ1-5; D perhaps matches TRBD1 (5 bases). The CDR3 extends over 16 amino acids. Trimming took off 0 bases at V and 0 bases at J, with 10 bases between the two ends. The germline V gene encodes CDR1 SGHRS and CDR2 YFSETQ. The CDR3, as DNA: TGCGCCAGCAGCTTGGGCGACAGTCATAGCAATCAGCCCCAGCATTTT. Translated, it gives CASSLGDSHSNQPQHF.

This clonotype has just a few counts. This chain uses TRBV28 with TRBJ1-4; D is unclear. The ends were cut back, 5 bases at V and 2 bases at J, with 9 bases in the middle. Germline CDR1 and CDR2: MDHEN and SYDVKM. CDR3 length equals 14 residues. DNA for the CDR3: TGTGCCAGCAGTCGAATCGTCACTAATGAAAAACTGTTTTTT. This gives the protein CASSRIVTNEKLFF.

V is TRBV20-1 and J is TRBJ2-5, with D possibly matching TRBD1 (6 bases). Germline CDR1 DFQATT, CDR2 SNEGSKA (reference sequence). The CDR3 has 12 amino acids. V was cut by 2 bases and J by 11 bases, with 15 bases left in between. CDR3 sequence reads: CSARLSGGQQYF. The CDR3 DNA reads TGCAGTGCTAGACTCTCTGGCGGACAGCAGTACTTC.

The rearrangement links TRBV12-3 or TRBV12-4 to TRBJ2-5; TRBD2 matches 10 bases. This CDR3 comprises 16 residues. V shed 3 bases and J 4 bases; nucleotides not matched to a gene: 8. Here the CDR3 reads CASSLGRAGGGETQYF. The CDR3 DNA follows: TGTGCCAGCAGTTTGGGGCGAGCGGGAGGGGGAGAGACCCAGTACTTC.

The chain carries TRBV29-1 and TRBJ2-7, with a possible D match to TRBD1 (6 bases). Trimming pared 5 bases from V and 7 bases from J, leaving 18 bases between. The CDR3 consists of 13 residues. Germline CDR1 and CDR2: SQVTM and ANQGSEA. The CDR3 DNA reads as TGCAGCGTTCCAGACACGGAAAGGGGGGAGCAGTACTTC. Translation: CSVPDTERGEQYF.

The rearrangement uses TRBV11-3 and TRBJ2-5; 10 nucleotides line up with TRBD1. Germline V gene data show CDR1 as SGHNT and CDR2 as YENEEA. The length of the CDR3 is 16 residues. V was clipped by 3 bases and J by 1 base; unmatched bases: 5. CDR3 nucleotide sequence: TGTGCCAGCAGCTTTGGGACAGGGGTCTCCCAAGAGACCCAGTACTTC. The encoded protein is CASSFGTGVSQETQYF.

This clonotype showed up just a few times. The V and J genes are TRBV6-2 or TRBV6-3 and TRBJ1-4; D not certain. Germline CDR1 is MNHEY and CDR2 is SVGEGT. This CDR3 contains 13 residues. V was trimmed by 2 bases and J by 5 bases, leaving 6 bases between them. The CDR3 is CASSYRPNEKLFF. CDR3 coding DNA: TGTGCCAGCAGTTACCGTCCCAATGAAAAACTGTTTTTT.

J is TRBJ2-7 and V is TRBV20-1, with 9 bases identical to TRBD1. This CDR3 comprises 14 residues. CDR1 is DFQATT, CDR2 SNEGSKA, per germline (reference sequence). The J segment lost 4 bases and the V segment lost 1 base, leaving 5 bases of the junction unmatched. The CDR3: CSARAGTGLYEQYF. The CDR3 coding sequence is TGCAGTGCTAGAGCTGGGACAGGGTTATACGAGCAGTACTTC.